The entry that follows covers one TCR beta chain sequence. Its antigen is currently unknown. The sample belongs to a study of cytomegalovirus exposure and HLA in healthy donors. Amplification used 60 Vbeta primers and 13 Jbeta primers. Study processing details: Later work found 74 million or so unique TCR beta chains, with 10 million to 14 million shared. Data came from immunoSEQ multiplex PCR; TCRdb stores just in-frame clones and leaves some out. From that table come the V and J calls and clone size; the DNA was used to work out D and trimming. The top ten clones hold roughly 3.2% of a sample with more than 95,000 clones, around 70% of them seen once. Germline lookup yields CDR1 LGHNA and CDR2 YNFKEQ. With 4 bases removed from V and 3 bases from J, the gap between germline ends came to 10 bases. This CDR3 is 13 amino acids long. The study's findings and limits: Follow-up analysis found HLA locus-dependent TCR association rates, highest for DRB1 and lowest for HLA-C. Previous analysis showed most TCR beta V segments were productive about 90% or about 30% of the time.

The TCR comes from a man younger than 40 in good health and CMV-seronegative. The sample was PBMCs. The rearrangement uses TRBV4-2 and TRBJ2-7; a weak D match, TRBD2 (5 bases). The CDR3 loop is CASSPNRDYEQYF. The DNA for the CDR3 is TGTGCCAGCAGCCCGAACCGGGACTACGAGCAGTACTTC.